This T cell receptor beta chain was sequenced for a study of blood T cell repertoires in COVID-19. Study information: The United States, Italy and Spain were the sources of the acute and convalescent COVID-19 samples.

The V end lost 0 bases, the J end lost 0 bases, and 12 bases lay between the germline ends. CDR1 and CDR2 from the germline V gene are SGHNT and YENEEA. The CDR3 sequence is 17 residues long. The assay was immunoSEQ multiplex PCR, and TCRdb's table has in-frame clones only and misses some. Of some 120,000 clones listed, more than 75% are singletons. The chain has TRBV11-3 and TRBJ2-4; no clear D gene. This receptor was obtained from a man aged 55-75 years with COVID-19, enrolled during active disease. Sequences were obtained from peripheral blood. The CDR3 protein is CASSLETETIAKNIQYF. Here the CDR3 DNA reads TGTGCCAGCAGCTTAGAAACGGAGACGATAGCCAAAAACATTCAGTACTTC.